The 18 T cell receptor beta chains below were found in one sample sequenced in a study of cytomegalovirus exposure and HLA in healthy donors. PCR primers comprised 60 Vbeta and 13 Jbeta primers. This table comes from immunoSEQ multiplex PCR, and its TCRdb copy is limited to in-frame clones, with some not included. Here the sample spans about 150,000 clones, over 70% being singletons. What was sequenced was PBMCs. The receptors originated from a woman aged 45-65 years in good health and CMV-seropositive.

With respect to this clone: One end of the junction varies from germline; a read error may be responsible. The CDR3 DNA follows: TGCGCCAGCAGCCAAGATCAGTGGGGGCGGCCTGAGGGGCCACGAGCCAAAAACAGTCAGTACTTC. Translation: CASSQDQWGRPEGPRAKNSQYF. J is TRBJ2-4 and V is TRBV4-3, with D possibly TRBD1 on 6 matching bases. This CDR3 spans 22 amino acids. Per the germline V gene, CDR1 is LGHNA and CDR2 is YSLEER.

The chain joins TRBV6-1 to TRBJ2-5; 10 bases are a match to TRBD1. CDR3 length: 14 residues. Trimming at V came to 5 bases and at J to 5 bases, leaving 5 bases not matched to a gene. Germline CDR1 and CDR2: MNHNS and SASEGT. CDR3 in amino acids: CASSRDRGRETQYF. Here the CDR3 DNA reads TGTGCCAGCAGTAGGGACAGGGGAAGGGAGACCCAGTACTTC.

The V call is TRBV30, the J call TRBJ1-5; TRBD1 matches 7 bases. Trimming cost V 0 bases and J 7 bases; bases outside gene matches: 6. The germline gives CDR1 GTSNPN, CDR2 SVGIG (reference sequence). This CDR3 is 14 amino acids long. The CDR3 spells CAWSVRQGGQPQHF. The CDR3, as DNA: TGTGCCTGGAGTGTACGGCAGGGGGGACAGCCCCAGCATTTT.

The chain employs TRBV4-1 and TRBJ2-7; 7 positions agree with TRBD2. CDR1 is MGHRA and CDR2 is YSYEKL in the germline V gene. Trimming removed 2 bases from V and 7 bases from J; junction bases left unmatched: 17. The CDR3 length is 17 residues. CDR3 sequence: CASSQNTGTILLWEQYF. For the CDR3, the DNA is TGCGCCAGCAGCCAAAATACCGGGACTATACTTCTCTGGGAGCAGTACTTC.

The count of this clone is one. The V call is TRBV19, the J call TRBJ2-5; TRBD1 matches 11 bases. Unmatched junction bases numbered 6, after V lost 2 bases and J lost 4 bases. The length of the CDR3 is 16 residues. Germline V gene lookup returns CDR1 LNHDA and CDR2 SQIVND (reference sequence). The CDR3 DNA reads TGTGCCAGTAGTATACTCCTGGGACAGGGGGGAGAGACCCAGTACTTC. Its translation: CASSILLGQGGETQYF.

The V and J genes are TRBV18 and TRBJ2-6; D uncertain. V dropped 3 bases and J dropped 0 bases, with 9 bases sitting between them. The germline V gene encodes CDR1 KGHSH and CDR2 LQKENI. The CDR3 covers 16 residues. The CDR3 DNA is TGTGCCAGCTCACCTTCAAGGAGCTCTGGGGCCAACGTCCTGACTTTC. Its translation is CASSPSRSSGANVLTF.

The chain recombines TRBV5-4 with TRBJ2-1; 16 bases align to TRBD2. Trimming at V came to 4 bases and at J to 2 bases, leaving 6 bases not matched to a gene. The CDR3 totals 18 residues. Looked up from germline, CDR1 is SGHNT and CDR2 is YYREEE (reference sequence). The DNA of the CDR3 is TGTGCCAGCAGCCTCGGGACTAGCGGGAGGGGAACCTACAATGAGCAGTTCTTC. Amino acids: CASSLGTSGRGTYNEQFF.

The gene calls are TRBV11-3 and TRBJ2-7; 9 nucleotides align to TRBD2. CDR1 SGHNT and CDR2 YENEEA come from the germline V gene. CDR3 length equals 15 residues. The junction had 4 bases not matched to a gene; V was cut back by 1 base and J by 3 bases. The chain's CDR3 is CASSLVGLAGYEQYF. The CDR3 DNA sequence: TGTGCCAGCAGCTTAGTGGGACTAGCAGGCTACGAGCAGTACTTC.

This rearrangement joins TRBV4-2 to TRBJ2-1; 9 positions agree with TRBD2. The germline V gene has CDR1 LGHNA and CDR2 YNFKEQ. V was clipped by 0 bases and J by 11 bases; unmatched bases: 14. The CDR3 is made up of 17 amino acids. Here the CDR3 reads CASSQDPLGLAGRKQFF. The CDR3 DNA is TGTGCCAGCAGCCAAGATCCGCTGGGACTAGCAGGGCGTAAGCAGTTCTTC.

The V gene is TRBV7-2, the J gene TRBJ1-3; D not resolved. The CDR3 loop spans 13 amino acids. The V gene's germline CDR1 is SGHTA and CDR2 FQGNSA. Between the trimmed V and J ends, which lost 1 base and 7 bases, there was a span of 8 bases. The CDR3 bases are TGTGCCAGCAGCTTAGGGACTTGGAACACCATATATTTT. Its translation: CASSLGTWNTIYF.

V and J are TRBV4-1 and TRBJ1-2, with D tentatively TRBD1 (6 bases). The CDR3 runs to 14 residues. Germline V gene data show CDR1 as MGHRA and CDR2 as YSYEKL. V lost 0 bases, J lost 2 bases, and 7 bases lay in between. DNA for the CDR3: TGCGCCAGCAGCCAAGATGACAGGAACTATGGCTACACCTTC. It translates to CASSQDDRNYGYTF.

This clone was seen a handful of times. The chain couples TRBV4-1 to TRBJ2-1; 12 nucleotides agree with TRBD2. V dropped 0 bases and J dropped 7; count of bases not matched to a gene: 10. This CDR3 spans 18 amino acids. Looked up from germline, CDR1 is MGHRA and CDR2 is YSYEKL. The CDR3 loop reads CASSQESASGRGGNEQFF. The CDR3 DNA sequence: TGCGCCAGCAGCCAAGAGTCGGCTAGCGGGAGGGGGGGTAATGAGCAGTTCTTC.

V is TRBV30 and J is TRBJ1-1; D is uncertain. Deletions cut 5 bases from V and 1 base from J, with 11 bases between. Germline V gene sequence: CDR1 GTSNPN, CDR2 SVGIG (reference sequence). The length of the CDR3 is 13 residues. The CDR3 region is CAWRSHRNTEAFF. DNA of the CDR3: TGTGCCTGGCGGTCTCACAGGAACACTGAAGCTTTCTTT.

This rearrangement joins TRBV6-1 to TRBJ2-7; TRBD1 matches 9 bases. The CDR3 runs 15 residues. The V gene end was trimmed by 1 base and the J gene end by 8 bases; junction bases not matched to a gene: 9. CDR1 and CDR2 (germline): MNHNS, SASEGT. CDR3 amino acids: CASSEGSGTGIQQYF. As DNA, the CDR3 is TGTGCCAGCAGTGAAGGCTCCGGGACAGGGATTCAGCAGTACTTC.

This chain's CDR3 is CASSVIGEDQPQHF. DNA for the CDR3: TGTGCCAGCAGTGTTATAGGCGAGGATCAGCCCCAGCATTTT. This rearrangement joins TRBV2 to TRBJ1-5; D not resolved. The CDR3 covers 14 residues. Trimming removed 4 bases at V and 5 bases at J, with 12 bases between. CDR1 is SNHLY, CDR2 FYNNEI, per germline.

The chain joins TRBV4-3 to TRBJ1-2; tentatively, D is TRBD1 (5 bases). The CDR3 runs to 15 residues. The germline V gene encodes CDR1 LGHNA and CDR2 YSLEER. Trimming stripped 0 bases from V and 5 bases from J, with 13 bases between. CDR3 sequence reads: CASSQDLDRRYGYTF. For the CDR3, the DNA is TGCGCCAGCAGCCAAGATCTAGACAGACGATATGGCTACACCTTC.

The chain links TRBV11-2 to TRBJ2-1; no reliable D call. Trimming pared 0 bases from V and 5 bases from J, leaving 8 bases between. CDR3 length: 14 amino acids. Germline V lookup: CDR1 SGHAT, CDR2 FQNNGV. The CDR3 loop is CASSLDGLHNEQFF. The CDR3 DNA is TGTGCCAGCAGCTTAGATGGGCTCCACAATGAGCAGTTCTTC.

The chain recombines TRBV27 with TRBJ1-6; D not resolved. Trimming took off 0 bases at V and 6 bases at J, with 9 bases between the two ends. CDR1 is MNHEY, CDR2 SMNVEV, per germline (reference sequence). The CDR3 extends over 15 amino acids. CDR3 residues: CASSLSREINSPLHF. Here the CDR3 DNA reads TGTGCCAGCAGTTTATCTCGGGAAATTAATTCACCCCTCCACTTT.